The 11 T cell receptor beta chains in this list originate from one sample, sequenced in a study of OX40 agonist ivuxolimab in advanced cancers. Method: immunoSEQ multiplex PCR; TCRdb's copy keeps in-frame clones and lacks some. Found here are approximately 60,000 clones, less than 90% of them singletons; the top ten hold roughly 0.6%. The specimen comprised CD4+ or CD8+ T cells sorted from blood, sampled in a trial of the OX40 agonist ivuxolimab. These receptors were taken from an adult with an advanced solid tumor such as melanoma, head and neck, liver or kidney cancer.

CDR3 loop: CASSLIPGQRFYGYTF. CDR3 DNA sequence: TGTGCCAGCAGCTTGATTCCGGGACAGAGATTCTATGGCTACACCTTC. This chain uses TRBV5-6 with TRBJ1-2; 7 bases map to TRBD1. Unmatched junction bases numbered 10, after V lost 1 base and J lost 4 bases. This CDR3 contains 16 residues. The germline CDR1 and CDR2 sequences are SGHDT and YYEEEE.

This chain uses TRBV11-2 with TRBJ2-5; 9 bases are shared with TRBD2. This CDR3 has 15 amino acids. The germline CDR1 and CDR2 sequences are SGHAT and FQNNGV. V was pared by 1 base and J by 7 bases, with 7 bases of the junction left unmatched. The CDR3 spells CASSLVSSGMGTQYF. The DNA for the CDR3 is TGTGCCAGCAGCTTAGTTTCTAGCGGGATGGGGACCCAGTACTTC.

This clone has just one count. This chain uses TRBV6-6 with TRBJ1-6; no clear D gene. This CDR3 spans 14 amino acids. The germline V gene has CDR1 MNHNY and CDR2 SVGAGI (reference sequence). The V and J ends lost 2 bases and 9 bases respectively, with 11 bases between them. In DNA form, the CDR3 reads TGTGCCAGCAGTTACGGGTTAGTTAGTTCACCCCTCCACTTT. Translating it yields CASSYGLVSSPLHF.

CDR3 DNA: TGTGCCAGCAGGACAGGGAATGGCTACACCTTC. It specifies CASRTGNGYTF. V and J are TRBV6-5 and TRBJ1-2; 7 nucleotides agree with TRBD1. The CDR3 spans 11 residues. J gave up 6 bases and V 6 bases, and 1 base lay outside the gene matches. Germline values: CDR1 MNHEY, CDR2 SVGAGI.

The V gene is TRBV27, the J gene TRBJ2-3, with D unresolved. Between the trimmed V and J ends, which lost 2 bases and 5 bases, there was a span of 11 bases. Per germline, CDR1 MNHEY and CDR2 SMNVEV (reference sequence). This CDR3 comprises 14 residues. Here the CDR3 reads CASSLKVLGDTQYF. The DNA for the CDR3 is TGTGCCAGCAGTTTAAAGGTCCTGGGAGATACGCAGTATTTT.

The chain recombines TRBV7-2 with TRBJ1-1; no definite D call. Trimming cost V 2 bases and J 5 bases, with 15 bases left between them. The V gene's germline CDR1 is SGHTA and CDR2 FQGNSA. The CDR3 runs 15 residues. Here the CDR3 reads CASSLLFSEGTEAFF. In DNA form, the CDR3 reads TGTGCCAGCAGCTTATTATTCTCGGAAGGAACTGAAGCTTTCTTT.

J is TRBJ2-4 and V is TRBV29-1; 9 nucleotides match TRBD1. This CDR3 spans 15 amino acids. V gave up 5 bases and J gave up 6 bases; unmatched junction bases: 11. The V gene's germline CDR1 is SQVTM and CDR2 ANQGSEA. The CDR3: CSVHLPGQGGNIQYF. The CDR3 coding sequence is TGCAGCGTTCATCTCCCGGGACAGGGAGGAAACATTCAGTACTTC.

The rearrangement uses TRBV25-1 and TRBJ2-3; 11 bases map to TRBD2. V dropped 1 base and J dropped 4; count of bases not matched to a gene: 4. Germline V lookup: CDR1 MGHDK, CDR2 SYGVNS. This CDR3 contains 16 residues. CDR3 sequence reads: CASSEFTSGGSDTQYF. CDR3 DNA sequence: TGTGCCAGCAGTGAATTCACTAGCGGGGGATCAGATACGCAGTATTTT.

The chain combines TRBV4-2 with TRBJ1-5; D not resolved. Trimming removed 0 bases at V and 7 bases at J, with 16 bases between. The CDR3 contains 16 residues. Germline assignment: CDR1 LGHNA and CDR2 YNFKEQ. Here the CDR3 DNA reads TGTGCCAGCAGCCAAGATCCCGGGTCATCAGGACAGCCCCAGCATTTT. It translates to CASSQDPGSSGQPQHF.

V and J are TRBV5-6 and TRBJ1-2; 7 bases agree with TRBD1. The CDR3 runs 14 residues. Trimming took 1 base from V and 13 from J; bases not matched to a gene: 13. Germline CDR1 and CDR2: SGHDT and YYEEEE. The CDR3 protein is CASSLLQGSFLATF. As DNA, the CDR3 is TGTGCCAGCAGCTTGTTACAGGGGAGTTTCTTAGCCACCTTC.

CDR3 nucleotides: TGTGCCAGCAGGGACACCTGGGGAGTCCTGTTCTTC. This sequence encodes CASRDTWGVLFF. The rearrangement uses TRBV28 and TRBJ2-1; D possibly uses TRBD1 or TRBD2 (5 bases each). Deletions cut 6 bases from V and 15 bases from J, with 18 bases between. Germline assignment: CDR1 MDHEN and CDR2 SYDVKM. The CDR3 is 12 amino acids.